This TCR beta chain was obtained from a study of Graves' ophthalmopathy and Graves' hyperthyroidism. The table lists this clonotype with many counts. RNA transcripts served as template for amplifying TCR beta CDR3 sequences. The authors performed first-round RT-PCR with HTBI primers and then a second-round multiplex PCR. TCRdb reanalysed the multiplex PCR reads using MiXCR and keeps one entry per CDR3 protein. The profile shows about 740,000 distinct CDR3 sequences, 40% of them singletons. Trimming cost V 0 bases and J 0 bases, with 11 bases left between them. This CDR3 comprises 16 residues. Per germline, CDR1 SGHAT and CDR2 FQNNGV.

The V gene is TRBV11-2, the J gene TRBJ1-1; TRBD1 is a possible D gene (6 bases). Sequenced material: peripheral blood. The TCR comes from an adult man with Graves' ophthalmopathy. CDR3 in amino acids: CASSLEWWDMNTEAFF. As DNA, the CDR3 is TGTGCCAGCAGCTTAGAGTGGTGGGACATGAACACTGAAGCTTTCTTT.